This is a list of T cell receptor beta chains from one sample in a study of shared clonotypes between healthy human individuals. The data were produced by immunoSEQ multiplex PCR, yet TCRdb's version contains in-frame clones alone and is incomplete. The sample carries approximately 700,000 clones, less than 80% recorded once. Input material: memory CD4+ T cells sorted from blood. The receptor set was obtained from a woman aged 25-40 years in good health. The CDR3 runs from the conserved cysteine through the conserved F or W. D genes are given only for firm matches. A clone size is listed for some rows: how often the clone was seen (once, few, many), or a class if it is expanded.

>TRBV30|TRBJ1-1|once|TRBD1
CAWNRQGYTEAFF
TGTGCCTGGAATCGACAGGGTTACACTGAAGCTTTCTTT
>TRBV29-1|TRBJ2-3|.|.
CSVAAGSDTQYF
TGCAGCGTTGCGGCGGGCTCCGATACGCAGTATTTT
>TRBV7-2|TRBJ2-7|.|.
CASSLGVASYEQYF
TGTGCCAGCAGCTTAGGGGTAGCCTCCTACGAGCAGTACTTC
>TRBV5-1|TRBJ2-5|.|.
CASSLNQETQYF
TGCGCCAGCAGCTTAAACCAAGAGACCCAGTACTTC
>TRBV9|TRBJ2-5|.|TRBD1
CASSVPPGTGGEYF
TGTGCCAGCAGCGTACCCCCCGGGACAGGGGGTGAGTACTTC
>TRBV28|TRBJ1-3|.|.
CASSPSRRNTIYF
TGTGCCAGCAGTCCCTCCCGCCGAAACACCATATATTTT
>TRBV30|TRBJ2-2|.|.
CAWSVRNTGELFF
TGTGCCTGGAGTGTTCGTAACACCGGGGAGCTGTTTTTT
>TRBV9|TRBJ1-2|.|.
CASSVGLGNNYGYTF
TGTGCCAGCAGCGTGGGCTTAGGGAATAACTATGGCTACACCTTC
>TRBV19|TRBJ1-1|many|.
CASRQVPLVAFF
TGTGCCAGTAGACAGGTTCCGTTGGTAGCTTTCTTT
>TRBV29-1|TRBJ2-1|.|.
CSVVVIVSDNEQFF
TGCAGCGTTGTGGTGATAGTGTCGGACAATGAGCAGTTCTTC
>TRBV7-9|TRBJ2-7|.|.
CASSLAGTTANEQYF
TGTGCCAGCAGCTTAGCCGGGACCACGGCAAACGAGCAGTACTTC
>TRBV28|TRBJ1-4|once|TRBD1
CASSQGTAGEKLFF
TGTGCCAGCAGTCAAGGGACAGCTGGGGAAAAACTGTTTTTT
>TRBV6-1|TRBJ1-2|.|TRBD1
CASSEGQIVAYGYTF
TGTGCCAGCAGTGAGGGACAGATTGTCGCCTATGGCTACACCTTC
>TRBV16|TRBJ1-2|.|.
CASSQRTENYGYTF
TGTGCCAGCAGCCAAAGGACAGAGAACTATGGCTACACCTTC
>TRBV29-1|TRBJ2-7|many|TRBD2
CSVVGSGNPYEQYF
TGCAGCGTGGTGGGTAGCGGGAACCCCTACGAGCAGTACTTC
>TRBV18|TRBJ1-1|.|TRBD1
CASSPRTGTEAFF
TGTGCCAGCTCACCAAGGACAGGCACTGAAGCTTTCTTT
>TRBV7-3|TRBJ2-3|.|.
CASSPGGRSTDTQYF
TGTGCCAGCAGCCCTGGGGGAAGGAGCACAGATACGCAGTATTTT
>TRBV7-2|TRBJ2-7|.|TRBD2
CASSFLAGYEQYF
TGTGCCAGCAGCTTTTTAGCGGGCTACGAGCAGTACTTC
>TRBV9|TRBJ2-5|.|TRBD2
CASSLTSGRETQYF
TGTGCCAGCAGCCTCACTAGCGGGAGGGAGACCCAGTACTTC
>TRBV2|TRBJ1-2|.|.
CASSYPTGIGYTF
TGTGCCAGCAGTTACCCCACAGGGATTGGCTACACCTTC
>TRBV2|TRBJ2-3|.|.
CASSEARATSTDTQYF
TGTGCCAGCAGTGAAGCGCGGGCAACTAGCACAGATACGCAGTATTTT